These 32 T cell receptor beta chains were sequenced from one sample in a study of blood T cells in healthy people across ages. The second PCR ran about 7 to 12 cycles with a sample-barcoded 5' primer and J-beta primers. TCRdb redid the calling of the 5' RACE reads with MiXCR, one entry per CDR3 protein. The data show about 900,000 distinct CDR3 sequences, approximately 59% seen once. The sequencing input was blood. The receptors were gathered from a man aged 25 to 40 in good health.

The genes are TRBV4-1 and TRBJ2-5, with D unclear. Germline CDR1 MGHRA, CDR2 YSYEKL. V dropped 1 base and J dropped 0 bases, with 12 bases sitting between them. This CDR3 spans 16 amino acids. As DNA, the CDR3 is TGCGCCAGCAGCCAAGTTGGTAAAAGGTACCAAGAGACCCAGTACTTC. Amino acid sequence: CASSQVGKRYQETQYF.

This clonotype was counted at least ten times. V and J are TRBV7-9 and TRBJ1-5; no clear D. Trimming took 5 bases from V and 5 from J, leaving 10 bases between them. Germline CDR1 reads SEHNR; CDR2 reads FQNEAQ (reference sequence). The CDR3 sequence is 13 residues long. The CDR3 DNA is TGTGCCAGCAGCAAGGGTTTTGATCAGCCCCAGCATTTT. Its translation is CASSKGFDQPQHF.

This chain connects TRBV7-2 to TRBJ2-5; D is ambiguous. This CDR3 spans 15 amino acids. Germline CDR1 and CDR2: SGHTA and FQGNSA. Trimming stripped 0 bases from V and 1 base from J, with 9 bases between. DNA of the CDR3: TGTGCCAGCAGCTTAGCCAGCTATCCCCAAGAGACCCAGTACTTC. This encodes CASSLASYPQETQYF.

The chain's CDR3 is CASSQGEGQPQHF. CDR3 nucleotides: TGTGCCAGCAGCCAAGGCGAGGGTCAGCCCCAGCATTTT. The rearrangement joins TRBV4-2 to TRBJ1-5, with D uncertain. This CDR3 has 13 residues. CDR1 and CDR2 from the germline V gene are LGHNA and YNFKEQ. The V and J ends lost 1 base and 6 bases respectively, with 7 bases between them.

This clonotype was counted ten times or more. The CDR3 spells CASSVMRGHYEQYF. For the CDR3, the DNA is TGTGCCAGCAGCGTCATGCGGGGGCACTACGAGCAGTACTTC. The chain couples TRBV11-1 to TRBJ2-7, with D maybe TRBD2 (7 bases). Looked up from germline, CDR1 is SGHAT and CDR2 is FQDESV (reference sequence). V lost 5 bases to trimming and J lost 3 bases, with 14 bases between them. The CDR3 totals 14 residues.

The rearrangement links TRBV5-1 to TRBJ2-1; D uncertain. CDR3 length: 12 residues. Germline-derived CDR1 and CDR2 are SGHRS and YFSETQ. V was trimmed by 0 bases and J by 9 bases, leaving 7 bases between them. In DNA, the CDR3 is TGCGCCAGCAGCTTGGGGGTGGCTGAGCAGTTCTTC. Translated: CASSLGVAEQFF.

V gene TRBV29-1 combines with J gene TRBJ2-1; D may correspond to TRBD1 or TRBD2 (6 bases each). V lost 2 bases and J 3 bases, leaving 11 bases between the germline ends. CDR3 length: 14 amino acids. Germline CDR1 reads SQVTM; CDR2 reads ANQGSEA. The CDR3: CSVETGAFYNEQFF. The CDR3 nucleotides are TGCAGCGTTGAAACGGGGGCCTTCTACAATGAGCAGTTCTTC.

Remarks on this clonotype: The junction departs from germline at one end; a sequencing error may be responsible. The V gene is TRBV7-2, the J gene TRBJ1-2, with D unclear. Germline V gives CDR1 SGHTA, CDR2 FQGNSA. The CDR3 consists of 16 residues. The CDR3 DNA reads as TGTGTCAGCAGCTTAGAACGGCAGCGGTTCGACTATGGCTACACCTTC. It encodes CVSSLERQRFDYGYTF.

The chain employs TRBV20-1 and TRBJ2-1; 8 nucleotides agree with TRBD1. In germline, CDR1 is DFQATT, CDR2 SNEGSKA (reference sequence). This CDR3 comprises 12 residues. The V segment lost 6 bases and the J segment 13 bases; nucleotides outside the gene matches: 11. The CDR3 reads CSASDRGETQFF. The CDR3 bases are TGCAGTGCCTCCGACAGGGGTGAGACCCAGTTCTTC.

About this clonotype itself: This could be a read error, since a much larger clone is one nucleotide away. This sequence joins TRBV7-6 and TRBJ2-1; a possible D gene is TRBD2 (5 bases). Trimming stripped 5 bases from V and 10 bases from J, with 12 bases between. In germline, CDR1 is SGHVS, CDR2 FNYEAQ. CDR3 length: 12 residues. This CDR3 is CASSLTRSEQFF. CDR3 in DNA: TGTGCCAGCAGCCTTACTAGATCCGAGCAGTTCTTC.

A remark on this clonotype: At one boundary the junction diverges from the germline segment, which might be a read error. The CDR3 sequence: CTSSLYYGYTF. In nucleotides, the CDR3 is TGTACCAGCAGTTTATACTATGGCTACACCTTC. The genes are TRBV28 and TRBJ1-2; D is ambiguous. The CDR3 has 11 amino acids. Germline V gene data show CDR1 as MDHEN and CDR2 as SYDVKM.

This chain links TRBV20-1 with TRBJ2-1, with 9 bases identical to TRBD1. Trimming cost V 0 bases and J 3 bases; bases outside gene matches: 6. The CDR3 consists of 16 residues. Germline assignment: CDR1 DFQATT and CDR2 SNEGSKA (reference sequence). In nucleotides, the CDR3 is TGCAGTGCTAGAGATGCAGACAGGGGGGACTACAATGAGCAGTTCTTC. It is translated as CSARDADRGDYNEQFF.

The chain carries TRBV5-1 and TRBJ2-3; 8 bases line up with TRBD2. This CDR3 region has 15 residues. In germline, CDR1 is SGHRS, CDR2 YFSETQ. Trimming removed 4 bases from V and 5 bases from J; junction bases left unmatched: 9. The CDR3 sequence: CASSVAGPELDTQYF. The DNA for the CDR3 is TGCGCCAGCAGCGTAGCGGGACCTGAATTAGATACGCAGTATTTT.

The chain is built from TRBV9 and TRBJ2-1, with a tentative D call TRBD2 (6 bases). The J call may be faulty, since TRBJ2-7 better matches the DNA end. Germline CDR1 reads SGDLS; CDR2 reads YYNGEE. The CDR3 runs 16 residues. CDR3 nucleotides: TGTGCCAGCAGCGTAGCCCCCCGGGATCTGGGGGGCGAGCAGTACTTC. Its protein product is CASSVAPRDLGGEQYF.

This clonotype has ten or more counts. The V gene is TRBV6-1, the J gene TRBJ1-5; D remains unclear. Trimming removed 1 base at V and 9 bases at J, with 10 bases between. Germline V gene data show CDR1 as MNHNS and CDR2 as SASEGT. This CDR3 comprises 13 residues. The CDR3 region is CASSEGSKWPQHF. Written as DNA, the CDR3 is TGTGCCAGCAGTGAAGGGTCCAAGTGGCCCCAGCATTTT.

The chain joins TRBV10-3 to TRBJ2-3; TRBD1 aligns across 10 bases. Germline loops: CDR1 ENHRY, CDR2 SYGVKD. This CDR3 has 15 residues. V trimming: 8 bases; J trimming: 2 bases; junction bases outside the gene matches: 7. In nucleotides, the CDR3 is TGTGCCATCGCTCCGGGACAGGGGACCACAGATACGCAGTATTTT. Its translation is CAIAPGQGTTDTQYF.

This chain joins TRBV14 and TRBJ1-2; TRBD1 is a possible D gene (6 bases). The V end lost 1 base, the J end lost 9 bases, and 15 bases lay between the germline ends. Germline CDR1 is SGHDN and CDR2 is FVKESK. The CDR3 length is 14 residues. CDR3 in DNA: TGTGCCAGCAGCCAAGCCGGGACAAGTGGTAGCTACACCTTC. Encoded protein: CASSQAGTSGSYTF.

V is TRBV7-2 and J is TRBJ2-3, with TRBD2 as a possible D gene (6 bases). The V and J ends lost 4 bases and 0 bases respectively, with 8 bases between them. Germline CDR1 reads SGHTA; CDR2 reads FQGNSA. CDR3 length: 14 residues. Here the CDR3 reads CASSWGTSTDTQYF. CDR3 DNA sequence: TGTGCCAGCAGCTGGGGGACTAGCACAGATACGCAGTATTTT.

The chain couples TRBV20-1 to TRBJ2-1; TRBD2 agrees at 15 bases. Looked up from germline, CDR1 is DFQATT and CDR2 is SNEGSKA (reference sequence). V gave up 0 bases and J gave up 9 bases; unmatched junction bases: 6. The CDR3 is 16 residues long. Here the CDR3 DNA reads TGCAGTGCTAGAGATGGGACTAGCGGGGGGTATGCTGAGCAGTTCTTC. Its protein product is CSARDGTSGGYAEQFF.

This clonotype was seen a few times. The V and J genes are TRBV25-1 and TRBJ1-1; TRBD1 agrees at 10 bases. The germline CDR1 and CDR2 sequences are MGHDK and SYGVNS. This CDR3 is built from 15 residues. Losses at the gene ends were 7 bases for V and 1 base for J; bases not matched to a gene: 6. CDR3 bases: TGTGCCAGCACTTACGACAGGGGGCCGAACACTGAAGCTTTCTTT. This codes for CASTYDRGPNTEAFF.

The gene calls are TRBV18 and TRBJ2-5, with a tentative D call TRBD1 (5 bases). CDR1 is KGHSH and CDR2 is LQKENI in the germline V gene. The CDR3 runs 14 residues. Deletions cut 3 bases from V and 2 bases from J, with 10 bases between. The CDR3 sequence: CASSPQGSQETQYF. The CDR3 coding sequence is TGTGCCAGCTCACCCCAGGGATCGCAAGAGACCCAGTACTTC.

The chain recombines TRBV7-8 with TRBJ2-7; D is undetermined. Trimming left V 1 base short and J 3 bases short, with 13 bases between. The germline V gene encodes CDR1 SGHVS and CDR2 FQNEAQ. The CDR3 length is 15 residues. The CDR3 coding sequence is TGTGCCAGCAGCTTAGGGACCGTCAGGATCTACGAGCAGTACTTC. Amino acid sequence: CASSLGTVRIYEQYF.

The gene calls are TRBV28 and TRBJ2-7, with D unclear. Trimming stripped 7 bases from V and 0 bases from J, with 16 bases between. The CDR3 is 15 amino acids. CDR1 and CDR2 (germline): MDHEN, SYDVKM. CDR3 residues: CASNSRASSSYEQYF. CDR3 bases: TGTGCCAGCAATAGTCGAGCCTCGAGCTCCTACGAGCAGTACTTC.

This clonotype was recorded a few times. V and J are TRBV20-1 and TRBJ2-7; D remains ambiguous. V lost 2 bases and J 5 bases, leaving 13 bases between the germline ends. CDR1 and CDR2 (germline): DFQATT, SNEGSKA (reference sequence). This CDR3 has 13 amino acids. DNA of the CDR3: TGCAGTGCTAGATGGCAGATGCTCAACGAGCAGTACTTC. Translated: CSARWQMLNEQYF.

V usage is TRBV6-5 and J usage is TRBJ1-1; a possible D gene is TRBD1 (6 bases). V was shortened by 6 bases and J by 2 bases, with 19 bases between the two germline ends. The CDR3 spans 16 residues. Looked up from germline, CDR1 is MNHEY and CDR2 is SVGAGI. For the CDR3, the DNA is TGTGCCAGCAGAAAGGGGGTCGTAGGGGGAAACACTGAAGCTTTCTTT. This sequence encodes CASRKGVVGGNTEAFF.

This clonotype was seen a handful of times. The rearrangement links TRBV6-4 to TRBJ2-1; D uncertain. This CDR3 is built from 12 residues. The germline gives CDR1 MRHNA, CDR2 SNTAGT. The V end was cut by 1 base, the J end by 5 bases, with 3 bases between. The CDR3 DNA is TGTGCCAGCAGTGACTACCACAATGAGCAGTTCTTC. This translates into CASSDYHNEQFF.

This clonotype came up a few times. J is TRBJ2-5 and V is TRBV12-3 or TRBV12-4; D could derive from TRBD1 or TRBD2 (6 bases each). The CDR3 length is 15 residues. V lost 6 bases and J lost 4, with 18 bases in between. CDR3 bases: TGTGCCAGCAGCCAAGGAGGGGGGAATTCAGAGACCCAGTACTTC. It is translated as CASSQGGGNSETQYF.

The rearrangement links TRBV9 to TRBJ2-7, with D unclear. Trimming left V 0 bases short and J 7 bases short, with 11 bases between. CDR1 and CDR2 (germline): SGDLS, YYNGEE. The CDR3 sequence is 13 residues long. The CDR3 loop reads CASSVALLSEQYF. CDR3 bases: TGTGCCAGCAGCGTAGCCCTATTGTCTGAGCAGTACTTC.

The V and J genes are TRBV6-6 and TRBJ2-1; 7 bases map to TRBD2. There are 17 residues in the CDR3. Germline V lookup: CDR1 MNHNY, CDR2 SVGAGI (reference sequence). The V gene end was trimmed by 5 bases and the J gene end by 0 bases; junction bases not matched to a gene: 10. The CDR3 loop is CASSPSPTSFSYNEQFF. CDR3 nucleotides: TGTGCCAGCAGTCCAAGCCCGACTAGCTTCTCCTACAATGAGCAGTTCTTC.

This clonotype was found a few times. The chain uses TRBV6-2 or TRBV6-3 and TRBJ1-2, with D tentatively TRBD1 (5 bases). Germline-derived CDR1 and CDR2 are MNHEY and SVGEGT. There are 15 residues in the CDR3. V was cut by 2 bases and J by 0 bases, with 10 bases left in between. The CDR3 region is CASSYGGTPNYGYTF. Written as DNA, the CDR3 is TGTGCCAGCAGTTACGGTGGGACCCCTAACTATGGCTACACCTTC.

This clonotype was picked up many times. This sequence joins TRBV9 and TRBJ2-7; 7 bases are a match to TRBD1. The CDR3 has 13 amino acids. V lost 0 bases and J lost 6; bases outside the gene matches: 3. CDR1 is SGDLS, CDR2 YYNGEE, per germline. CDR3 in amino acids: CASSVGDRAEQYF. The CDR3 region has the DNA TGTGCCAGCAGCGTAGGTGACAGGGCCGAGCAGTACTTC.

J is TRBJ1-5 and V is TRBV15, with D tentatively TRBD1 (5 bases). The V gene's germline CDR1 is LNHNV and CDR2 YYDKDF (reference sequence). This CDR3 contains 13 residues. The V and J ends lost 0 bases and 7 bases respectively, with 7 bases between them. The CDR3 is CATSRDWGQPQHF. For the CDR3, the DNA is TGTGCCACCAGCAGAGATTGGGGCCAGCCCCAGCATTTT.